This T cell receptor beta chain was sequenced during a study of OX40 agonist ivuxolimab in advanced cancers. Study-wide points: CD8+ T cells showed, on average, more clonal expansion than CD4+ cells. Among patients with partial responses at 0.1-3.0 mg/kg, clonal expansion was among the lowest.

Blood got drawn at baseline, again on cycle 4 day 1, and then on cycle 7 day 1. There are 13 residues in the CDR3. Trimming cost V 3 bases and J 9 bases, with 14 bases left between them. The germline V gene has CDR1 MDHEN and CDR2 SYDVKM. Worth noting for this clone: What it recognizes is unknown.

Generated by immunoSEQ multiplex PCR, the TCRdb table keeps only in-frame clones and is missing some. This table holds about 15,000 clones, around four fifths found once. This TCR derives from an adult with an advanced solid tumor such as melanoma, head and neck, liver or kidney cancer. The chain joins TRBV28 to TRBJ1-1; a weak D match, TRBD1 (5 bases). The source material was CD4+ or CD8+ T cells sorted from blood, sampled in a trial of the OX40 agonist ivuxolimab. The CDR3 coding sequence is TGTGCCAGCAGTTTTCCAGGGACGGGGAAAGCTTTCTTT. Protein sequence: CASSFPGTGKAFF.